Reported below is one T cell receptor beta chain. This clone's antigen is unknown. This sample is part of a study of monozygotic twins with inflammatory bowel disease (dated by TCRdb to the late 2010s). Describing the broader study: The complete study included 30 or so monozygotic twin pairs: 19 IBD-discordant Danish pairs and nine German pairs, of which four were IBD-concordant and five were IBD-discordant. Disease-associated traits were sought mainly through comparisons between IBD patients and their genetically identical healthy co-twins within discordant pairs. Each individual had, on average, about 151 000 unique TCRalpha sequences and 181 000 unique TCRbeta sequences available for analysis.

On the study overall, not on this receptor specifically: The analysis was unable to tell apart different T cell subtypes. Repertoire similarity did not differ between concordant and discordant twins, which could be due to limited statistical power. Because patients were on differing immunosuppressive treatments, the repertoires may have picked up extra background noise and inter-individual variability. TCRbeta repertoire diversity, by inverse Simpson index, was decreased in IBD patients compared with their healthy co-twins. Compared with healthy twins, IBD patients shared fewer clonotypes with other individuals, and the difference was most pronounced in patients with signs of disease activity. No single strong signal or clonotype linked to IBD turned up in the results, so the idea that one exists was not supported.

The CDR3 has 14 amino acids, counting the end cysteine and phenylalanine. Only the protein is on record. From a lookup of the germline V gene, CDR1 and CDR2 are SGHRS and YFSETQ. From each donor, a roughly 2.6 ml peripheral blood sample was collected into PAXgene tubes and stored at -80 degrees C. Without T cell sorting, total RNA was isolated from whole blood using the PAXgene blood miRNA kit on an automated QIAcube. Peripheral blood from monozygotic twin pairs concordant or discordant for inflammatory bowel disease was subjected to deep TCRalpha and TCRbeta repertoire profiling with unique molecular barcoding. Smoking habits were recorded for all twin pairs, with individuals classified as current, former or never smokers. Receptors were amplified or captured by 5' RACE. The input for every TCR library was around 4,000 ng of total RNA. cDNA was synthesized with SMARTScribe reverse transcriptase in eight separate reactions per sample. Unique molecular identifiers containing a 6-nucleotide sample barcode were introduced through template switching during cDNA synthesis. Amplification of TCRalpha and TCRbeta cDNA involved two nested PCRs of 16 and 9 cycles, and each PCR was followed by bead purification. Before amplification, the cDNA was treated with uracil DNA-glycosylase and purified using the QIAquick PCR purification kit. The second PCR was the step at which Illumina TruSeq-compatible adapters and sample-specific barcodes were added. Library quality and concentration were checked on TapeStation and Qubit, and libraries were pooled at about 5 ng each. Sequencing of the pooled libraries was done on an Illumina HiSeq2500 single-index Rapid Run using custom sequencing primers and 2 x 100 bp reads. In the paper's pipeline: UMI-based consensus assembly with MiGEC version 1.2.6 was used to correct PCR and sequencing errors. V(D)J alignment, clonotype assembly and CDR3 extraction were performed with MiXCR version 2.1.1. To normalise gene usage, clonotype sharing and MAIT/NKT TCR abundance, the analysis used the top 1000, 10 000 and 20 000 clonotypes per sample. Diversity was computed as the inverse Simpson index with the vegan R package after downsampling to 27 000 UMIs. Paired Mann-Whitney U tests were applied to discordant twin pairs, with Benjamini-Hochberg correction for multiple testing. Reads reprocessed by TCRdb are summarized as one entry per CDR3 protein sequence, and DNA is absent. TCRdb's processing, not the study's, gives the V and J calls here. The table held for this sample gives 300,000 to 400,000 distinct CDR3 sequences. About 2.5% of the sample is in the top ten clones.

The specimen sequenced was blood. The receptor was isolated from a human donor with ulcerative colitis or Crohn's disease, or a healthy co-twin of an affected twin (not recorded which). The sequence is built from TRBV5-1 and TRBJ2-7; the TCRdb D gene call, TRBD1, has no DNA to confirm it. CDR3 reads: CASSMGDATYEQYF.